Listed below are T cell receptor beta chains from one sample, sequenced in a study of OX40 agonist ivuxolimab in advanced cancers. Clones were read by immunoSEQ multiplex PCR, and TCRdb kept only the in-frame ones, dropping some. The table has nearly 60,000 clones, around four fifths seen once. Sequenced here: CD4+ or CD8+ T cells sorted from blood, sampled in a trial of the OX40 agonist ivuxolimab. The receptors were sampled from an adult with an advanced solid tumor such as melanoma, head and neck, liver or kidney cancer. CDR3s include the opening cysteine and the closing phenylalanine or tryptophan. D genes are given only for firm matches. A row's size may be missing; if present it is once, few, many or a size class.

j_call: TRBJ2-5
clone_size: .
d_call: .
v_call: TRBV6-5
cdr3_nt: TGTGCCAGCAGTGGGGGACTCTCATTATACTTC
cdr3_aa: CASSGGLSLYF

j_call: TRBJ1-2
clone_size: .
d_call: TRBD1
v_call: TRBV7-9
cdr3_nt: TGTGCCAGCAGCTTAGCGACGGGACAGGGCTCTGGCTACACCTTC
cdr3_aa: CASSLATGQGSGYTF

j_call: TRBJ1-1
clone_size: few
d_call: .
v_call: TRBV19
cdr3_nt: TGTGCCAGTAGTAGGGTTACGGCCACTGAAGCTTTCTTT
cdr3_aa: CASSRVTATEAFF

j_call: TRBJ2-7
clone_size: .
d_call: .
v_call: TRBV6-5
cdr3_nt: TGTGCCAGCAGGAGGGACACCATCTACGAGCAGTACTTC
cdr3_aa: CASRRDTIYEQYF

j_call: TRBJ2-6
clone_size: .
d_call: .
v_call: TRBV5-1
cdr3_nt: TGCGCCAGCAGCCCCACGGCTGGGGCCAACGTCCTGACTTTC
cdr3_aa: CASSPTAGANVLTF

j_call: TRBJ2-2
clone_size: .
d_call: .
v_call: TRBV11-2
cdr3_nt: TGTGCCAGCAGCGTCACCTGGCGCGGGGAGCTGTTTTTT
cdr3_aa: CASSVTWRGELFF

j_call: TRBJ2-1
clone_size: .
d_call: .
v_call: TRBV4-2
cdr3_nt: TGTGCCAGCAGCCGAGGACAACCCAATGAGCAGTTCTTC
cdr3_aa: CASSRGQPNEQFF

j_call: TRBJ1-1
clone_size: .
d_call: .
v_call: TRBV6-1
cdr3_nt: TGTGCCAGCAGTTTAAAGGAAGCGGACACTGAAGCTTTCTTT
cdr3_aa: CASSLKEADTEAFF

j_call: TRBJ1-1
clone_size: .
d_call: .
v_call: TRBV14
cdr3_nt: TGTGCCAGCAGCCAAGATGTTGGAAGGATTACCACTGAAGCTTTCTTT
cdr3_aa: CASSQDVGRITTEAFF

j_call: TRBJ2-7
clone_size: .
d_call: .
v_call: TRBV10-3
cdr3_nt: TGTGCCATCAGTCGCCAGGGTTACGAGCAGTACTTC
cdr3_aa: CAISRQGYEQYF

j_call: TRBJ2-5
clone_size: .
d_call: TRBD2
v_call: TRBV19
cdr3_nt: TGTGCCAGTAGTCTAGCGGGGGTCCAGGAGACCCAGTACTTC
cdr3_aa: CASSLAGVQETQYF

j_call: TRBJ2-1
clone_size: .
d_call: .
v_call: TRBV5-4
cdr3_nt: TGTGCCAGCAGCTTGCCTGGACAGCCCTACAATGAGCAGTTCTTC
cdr3_aa: CASSLPGQPYNEQFF

j_call: TRBJ1-1
clone_size: .
d_call: .
v_call: TRBV10-3
cdr3_nt: TGTGCCATCAGTGAGTCCGTCCCGGGACACGTTCGAAGGACTGAAGCTTTCTTT
cdr3_aa: CAISESVPGHVRRTEAFF

j_call: TRBJ2-2
clone_size: .
d_call: .
v_call: TRBV9
cdr3_nt: TGTGCCAGCAGCGGGAGGGACACTAACACCGGGGAGCTGTTTTTT
cdr3_aa: CASSGRDTNTGELFF

j_call: TRBJ1-5
clone_size: once
d_call: TRBD1
v_call: TRBV2
cdr3_nt: TGTGCCAGCACGGGGGACAGCGGCAATCAGCCCCAGCATTTT
cdr3_aa: CASTGDSGNQPQHF

j_call: TRBJ2-7
clone_size: few
d_call: .
v_call: TRBV18
cdr3_nt: TGTGCCAGCTCACCAGGGAACTACGAGCAGTACTTC
cdr3_aa: CASSPGNYEQYF

j_call: TRBJ1-1
clone_size: .
d_call: .
v_call: TRBV15
cdr3_nt: TGTGCCACCAGCAGAGAATGGGGGGGGTCTGGAACTGAAGCTTTCTTT
cdr3_aa: CATSREWGGSGTEAFF

j_call: TRBJ2-2
clone_size: .
d_call: TRBD2
v_call: TRBV11-2
cdr3_nt: TGTGCTTCGGCTAGCGGGGCCTCGAACACCGGGGAGCTGTTTTTT
cdr3_aa: CASASGASNTGELFF

j_call: TRBJ2-3
clone_size: .
d_call: TRBD1
v_call: TRBV10-3
cdr3_nt: TGTGCCCTCCGGACAGGGCCTGCAGACACAGATACGCAGTATTTT
cdr3_aa: CALRTGPADTDTQYF

j_call: TRBJ2-3
clone_size: .
d_call: TRBD1
v_call: TRBV2
cdr3_nt: TGTGCCAGCAGCACAGGGGCAGATACGCAGTATTTT
cdr3_aa: CASSTGADTQYF

j_call: TRBJ2-5
clone_size: .
d_call: TRBD2
v_call: TRBV5-4
cdr3_nt: TGTGCCAGCAGCCCAAGTGGCCCTAGCGGGGGGGCCCGTGAGACCCAGTACTTC
cdr3_aa: CASSPSGPSGGARETQYF

j_call: TRBJ1-5
clone_size: .
d_call: .
v_call: TRBV19
cdr3_nt: TGTGCCAGTAGTATTGGTCGGAGCAATCAGCCCCAGCATTTT
cdr3_aa: CASSIGRSNQPQHF

j_call: TRBJ2-2
clone_size: .
d_call: TRBD1
v_call: TRBV5-1
cdr3_nt: TGCGCCAGCAGCTTCGACAGGGCCACCGGGGAGCTGTTTTTT
cdr3_aa: CASSFDRATGELFF

j_call: TRBJ1-3
clone_size: .
d_call: .
v_call: TRBV7-8
cdr3_nt: TGTGCCAGCAGCTTAGGTGTCGGGGCCTCCTCTGGAAACACCATATATTTT
cdr3_aa: CASSLGVGASSGNTIYF

j_call: TRBJ1-4
clone_size: once
d_call: .
v_call: TRBV28
cdr3_nt: TGTGCCAGCAGTGGAACAGTGTTTGGAAAACTGTTTTTT
cdr3_aa: CASSGTVFGKLFF

j_call: TRBJ1-6
clone_size: .
d_call: .
v_call: TRBV6-6
cdr3_nt: TGTGCCAGCAGTCCCCAGGGACACTATTCACCCCTCCACTTT
cdr3_aa: CASSPQGHYSPLHF

j_call: TRBJ2-3
clone_size: .
d_call: .
v_call: TRBV7-7
cdr3_nt: TGTGCCAGCAGCTTAGGGGGTCCAAGATCCACAGATACGCAGTATTTT
cdr3_aa: CASSLGGPRSTDTQYF

j_call: TRBJ2-1
clone_size: .
d_call: .
v_call: TRBV2
cdr3_nt: TGTGCCAGCAGTGAGGAGTCCATAAACAATGAGCAGTTCTTC
cdr3_aa: CASSEESINNEQFF

j_call: TRBJ2-1
clone_size: .
d_call: TRBD1
v_call: TRBV5-6
cdr3_nt: TGTGCCAGCAGCATCCGGGACAGAGACTACAATGAGCAGTTCTTC
cdr3_aa: CASSIRDRDYNEQFF

j_call: TRBJ2-1
clone_size: .
d_call: TRBD1
v_call: TRBV5-1
cdr3_nt: TGCGCCAGCGCGCCAGGGGGCTCCTACAATGAGCAGTTCTTC
cdr3_aa: CASAPGGSYNEQFF